This TCR beta chain was profiled in a study of Ad26.COV2.S vaccination and SARS-CoV-2 variants. Study-level background: Ad26.COV2.S, an intramuscular injection, was given once or twice 56 days apart.

Generated by immunoSEQ multiplex PCR, the TCRdb table keeps only in-frame clones and is missing some. The repertoire holds about 350,000 clones, with 80% to 90% as singletons. With regard to this clone: Its antigen is not identified.

Germline V lookup: CDR1 GTSNPN, CDR2 SVGIG (reference sequence). This CDR3 is built from 14 residues. Trimming cost V 3 bases and J 5 bases; bases outside gene matches: 5. The treatment is: about 20 received Ad26.COV2.S at low or high dose, single or two shots; 5 received placebo; per-sample allocation not given. The study sampled participants on day 63 after the first vaccine or placebo injection. At a Boston site, the person donating was an adult of 18-55 years. Study-wide findings and caveats: Researchers reported similar non-spike TCR breadth in vaccine and placebo recipients.

The TCR was taken from a person between 18 and 59 years old who received the Ad26.COV2.S COVID-19 vaccine or a placebo. Specimen: peripheral blood, collected in a trial of Ad26.COV2.S vaccine versus placebo. The chain couples TRBV30 to TRBJ2-1; 9 bases are shared with TRBD2. For the CDR3, the DNA is TGTGCCTGGAGACCTAGCGGGGTAAACAATGAGCAGTTCTTC. Encoded protein: CAWRPSGVNNEQFF.